The 13 T cell receptor beta chains given below trace back to one sample, sequenced in a study of T cells expressing NK-cell markers. Following a re-call of the 5' RACE reads, TCRdb has one entry per CDR3 protein and lacks DNA. Its table lists some 340,000 distinct CDR3 sequences. Sequencing used blood T cells: a sorted CD56 or NKG2C T cell subset, CD4+ or CD8+ T cells, or bulk PBMC T cells (not recorded which). These receptors originate from a man aged 18 to 69 in good health.

The chain employs TRBV2 and TRBJ2-3; the D gene TCRdb calls, TRBD1, cannot be checked with no DNA. Germline lookup yields CDR1 SNHLY and CDR2 FYNNEI. CDR3 length: 14 residues. The CDR3: CASSGTVITDTQYF.

The chain employs TRBV4-1 and TRBJ1-5; TCRdb's D gene call, TRBD1, goes unchecked for lack of DNA. Germline CDR1 reads MGHRA; CDR2 reads YSYEKL. This CDR3 contains 16 residues. CDR3 in amino acids: CASSQAGTGVNQPQHF.

The chain carries TRBV9 and TRBJ2-3. CDR3 size: 11 residues. Germline lookup yields CDR1 SGDLS and CDR2 YYNGEE. This chain's CDR3 is CASSVSSAQYF. The variable domain in full, completed from reference TRBV9 and TRBJ2-3, reads DSGVTQTPKHLITATGQRVTLRCSPRSGDLSVYWYQQSLDQGLQFLIQYYNGEERAKGNILERFSAQQFPDLHSELNLSSLELGDSALYFCASSVSSAQYFGPGTRLTVL.

The CDR3 sequence is CASSLVPTDLYNEQFF. V is TRBV5-1 and J is TRBJ2-1. The CDR3 has 16 amino acids. Germline-derived CDR1 and CDR2 are SGHRS and YFSETQ.

This chain connects TRBV29-1 to TRBJ1-2; the D call of TRBD1 rests on TCRdb alone, since no DNA is present to check it. The CDR3 covers 12 residues. Germline CDR1 SQVTM, CDR2 ANQGSEA. The CDR3 region is CSVEGQGNGYTF.

The V gene is TRBV11-2, the J gene TRBJ2-7; absent DNA, TCRdb's TRBD2 call cannot be checked. The CDR3 totals 15 residues. The germline gives CDR1 SGHAT, CDR2 FQNNGV. The CDR3 reads CASSPPGLVGYEQYF.

The V call is TRBV2, the J call TRBJ2-5; TCRdb selects TRBD1, and the lack of DNA leaves this call unchecked. The CDR3 loop spans 14 amino acids. Germline lookup yields CDR1 SNHLY and CDR2 FYNNEI. Here the CDR3 reads CASSDLGGQETQYF.

CDR3 amino acids: CASSIVSGGTDTQYF. The chain joins TRBV19 to TRBJ2-3; no DNA is available, so the TRBD2 call from TCRdb remains unchecked. CDR3 length equals 15 residues. Germline CDR1 reads LNHDA; CDR2 reads SQIVND (reference sequence). Complete variable domain (other parts from reference TRBV19 and TRBJ2-3): DGGITQSPKYLFRKEGQNVTLSCEQNLNHDAMYWYRQDPGQGLRLIYYSQIVNDFQKGDIAEGYSVSREKKESFPLTVTSAQKNPTAFYLCASSIVSGGTDTQYFGPGTRLTVL.

This chain joins TRBV4-1 and TRBJ2-1; the TRBD2 assignment by TCRdb is unverifiable without DNA. This CDR3 comprises 19 residues. Germline V gene lookup returns CDR1 MGHRA and CDR2 YSYEKL. The CDR3 is CASSQGDGRSAPRGNEQFF.

The chain employs TRBV30 and TRBJ2-7. In germline, CDR1 is GTSNPN, CDR2 SVGIG (reference sequence). The CDR3 contains 13 residues. The CDR3 is CAWSVALTYEQYF. The full variable domain, its missing parts supplied by reference TRBV30 and TRBJ2-7, is SQTIHQWPATLVQPVGSPLSLECTVEGTSNPNLYWYRQAAGRGLQLLFYSVGIGQISSEVPQNLSASRPQDRQFILSSKKLLLSDSGFYLCAWSVALTYEQYFGPGTRLTVT.

The chain is built from TRBV20-1 and TRBJ1-3; checking the TCRdb D call of TRBD1 is not possible without DNA. CDR1 and CDR2 (germline): DFQATT, SNEGSKA (reference sequence). The CDR3 runs 15 residues. CDR3 amino acids: CSATPLTGVGNTIYF.

The V call is TRBV28, the J call TRBJ2-3; lacking DNA, the TRBD2 call made by TCRdb goes unchecked. Germline-derived CDR1 and CDR2 are MDHEN and SYDVKM. CDR3 length: 16 residues. This CDR3 is CASSSPASGDTDTQYF.

The chain combines TRBV12-3 or TRBV12-4 with TRBJ1-4; TCRdb calls TRBD1, which cannot be checked without DNA. The CDR3 is 13 residues long. CDR3 sequence reads: CASSSQGPEKLFF.